This T cell receptor beta chain appears in the sequencing data of a study of beta chain features in type 1 diabetes. The V gene's germline CDR1 is GTSNPN and CDR2 SVGIG (reference sequence). V was clipped by 4 bases and J by 9 bases, with 17 bases between them. The CDR3 sequence is 13 residues long. Sequenced material consisted of expressed TCRB transcripts (all of the isolated RNA was reverse transcribed). Assay used: immunoSEQ multiplex PCR; TCRdb lists only in-frame clones, some missing. The table has more than 550,000 clones, about an eighth seen once; the top ten hold nearly 0.04%. Researchers reported sorting CD4+ naive, central memory, regulatory and stem cell-like memory cells via CD45RO/CCR7/CD25/CD127/CD95/CD27. Overall study findings and caveats: A greater similarity of naive, central memory and Treg TCRB repertoires was seen among patients than among healthy donors. Reduced insertions and increased deletions marked VDJ junctions in type 1 diabetes patients. For Type 1 diabetes patients, all four CD4+ subsets carried TCRB CDR3s that were moderately but significantly shorter.

In its sample, this clone was seen a few times. Its antigen is unknown. This rearrangement joins TRBV30 to TRBJ2-3; D may match TRBD1 or TRBD2 (6 bases each). Material: naive CD4+ T cells from blood. The origin of this receptor is a man aged 18 to 29 with type 1 diabetes. Here the CDR3 DNA reads TGTGCCTGGAACGGCGGAGGGGGGCAGACGCAGTATTTT. Protein: CAWNGGGGQTQYF.